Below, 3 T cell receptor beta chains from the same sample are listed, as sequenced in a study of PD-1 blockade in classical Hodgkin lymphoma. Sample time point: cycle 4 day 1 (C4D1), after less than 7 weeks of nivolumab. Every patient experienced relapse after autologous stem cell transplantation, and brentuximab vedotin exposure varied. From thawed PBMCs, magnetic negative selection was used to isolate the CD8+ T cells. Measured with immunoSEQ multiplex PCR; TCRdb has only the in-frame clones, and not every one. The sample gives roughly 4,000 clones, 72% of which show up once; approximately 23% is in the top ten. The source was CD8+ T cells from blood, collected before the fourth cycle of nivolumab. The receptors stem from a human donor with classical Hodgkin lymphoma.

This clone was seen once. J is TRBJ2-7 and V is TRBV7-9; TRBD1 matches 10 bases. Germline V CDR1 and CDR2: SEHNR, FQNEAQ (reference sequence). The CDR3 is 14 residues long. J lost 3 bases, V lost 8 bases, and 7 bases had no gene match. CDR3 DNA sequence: TGTGCCAGCTGTCCCGGGACAGGGGACTACGAGCAGTACTTC. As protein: CASCPGTGDYEQYF. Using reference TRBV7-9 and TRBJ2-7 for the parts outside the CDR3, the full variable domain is DTGVSQNPRHKITKRGQNVTFRCDPISEHNRLYWYRQTLGQGPEFLTYFQNEAQLEKSRLLSDRFSAERPKGSFSTLEIQRTEQGDSAMYLCASCPGTGDYEQYFGPGTRLTVT.

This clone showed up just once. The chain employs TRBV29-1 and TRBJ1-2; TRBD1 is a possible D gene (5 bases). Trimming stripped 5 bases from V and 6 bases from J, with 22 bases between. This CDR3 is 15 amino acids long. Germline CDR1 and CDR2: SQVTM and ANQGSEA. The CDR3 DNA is TGCAGCGTTCCCCCCTCGGACACCACTCCGGATGGCTACACCTTC. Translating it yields CSVPPSDTTPDGYTF.

The CDR3 spells CASSQDRAGGYNEQFF. In DNA, the CDR3 is TGCGCCAGCAGCCAAGATCGGGCGGGGGGGTATAATGAGCAGTTCTTC. This sequence joins TRBV4-3 and TRBJ2-1, with 9 bases aligning to TRBD2. The V gene's germline CDR1 is LGHNA and CDR2 YSLEER. V gave up 0 bases and J gave up 7 bases; unmatched junction bases: 7. The CDR3 contains 16 residues.